This T cell receptor beta chain was identified during a study of blood T cell repertoires in COVID-19. Study-wide background: Acute-phase and convalescent COVID-19 samples originated in the United States, Italy and Spain.

The CDR3 runs to 15 residues. Trimming took off 4 bases at V and 1 base at J, with 11 bases between the two ends. The V gene's germline CDR1 is SGDLS and CDR2 YYNGEE. Here immunoSEQ multiplex PCR was the method, and the copy in TCRdb shows in-frame clones only, minus some. The sample carries 45,000 to 55,000 clones, roughly 91% recorded once. The rearrangement links TRBV9 to TRBJ2-2; unclear D gene. The sequence was obtained from a human donor in a cohort sampled during active COVID-19. The sample was peripheral blood. CDR3 coding DNA: TGTGCCAGCAGCAGATCGGTCGGGAACACCGGGGAGCTGTTTTTT. Translation gives CASSRSVGNTGELFF.